The source of this T cell receptor (beta chain) is a study of monozygotic twins with cystic fibrosis. Comments on this clone: Its cognate antigen is unknown.

Germline V gene sequence: CDR1 SGDLS, CDR2 YYNGEE. Trimming cost V 3 bases and J 6 bases, with 11 bases left between them. This CDR3 comprises 13 residues. Study outcomes and limitations: In 13 of 16 pairs, V gene usage was closest to the co-twin's. Low clonality (median roughly 0.0099) suggested a mostly naive repertoire.

The data were produced by immunoSEQ multiplex PCR, yet TCRdb's version contains in-frame clones alone and is incomplete. This table has 20,000 to 25,000 clones, 95% to 98% appearing once. The sequence derives from a girl aged 10 to 17 with cystic fibrosis. Material: blood. V and J are TRBV9 and TRBJ2-3; D might be TRBD1 (5 bases). The CDR3 sequence is CASSAQGRDTQYF. In DNA form, the CDR3 reads TGTGCCAGCAGCGCCCAGGGTCGGGATACGCAGTATTTT.